This T cell receptor beta chain emerged from a study of Graves' ophthalmopathy and Graves' hyperthyroidism. The germline V gene has CDR1 SGDLS and CDR2 YYNGEE. This CDR3 spans 13 amino acids. V lost 1 base and J 7 bases, leaving 11 bases between the germline ends. TCR beta CDR3 regions were amplified from RNA transcripts. HTBI primers were used in a first-round RT-PCR, which preceded a second-round multiplex PCR. TCRdb re-called the multiplex PCR reads with MiXCR, one entry per CDR3 protein. Here the sample spans around 400,000 distinct CDR3 sequences, around 21% being singletons. The sequenced sample consisted of peripheral blood. This clonotype was sampled from a woman younger than 35 with stable Graves' hyperthyroidism. The chain links TRBV9 to TRBJ1-2; D unresolved. CDR3 amino acids: CASSVSTSGGYTF. The CDR3 nucleotides are TGTGCCAGCAGCGTATCCACTTCGGGTGGCTACACCTTC.